The next 14 T cell receptor beta chains were all read from a single sample in a study of metastatic and nonmetastatic thyroid tumors. Using MiXCR, TCRdb re-called clones from the PCR reads. Of approximately 20,000 clones in the sample, 14% to 15% were seen once. Among the patients, none had received any treatment before thyroid surgery. Specimen: tumor tissue. These receptors came from a female donor with papillary thyroid cancer or a benign thyroid nodule (not recorded which). Some clones in this sample may be carry-over from other donors' samples.

This clone was recorded many times. The chain joins TRBV12-3 or TRBV12-4 to TRBJ2-2; D call uncertain. The CDR3 loop spans 12 amino acids. V was trimmed by 6 bases and J by 8 bases, leaving 10 bases between them. For the CDR3, the DNA is TGTGCCAGCAGCCCTTTGAGAGGGGAGCTGTTTTTT. Translation: CASSPLRGELFF.

This clone was picked up many times. The J gene is TRBJ2-3, the V gene TRBV6-1, with 8 bases matching TRBD1. The CDR3 consists of 14 residues. The germline V gene has CDR1 MNHNS and CDR2 SASEGT. The J segment lost 0 bases and the V segment lost 6 bases, leaving 2 bases of the junction unmatched. The CDR3 region is CASRTGESTDTQYF. The CDR3 DNA reads as TGTGCCAGCAGGACAGGGGAGAGCACAGATACGCAGTATTTT.

This clone was counted ten times or more. This chain connects TRBV5-5 to TRBJ2-7; D perhaps matches TRBD1 (6 bases). This CDR3 is 15 amino acids long. The V gene lost 2 bases and the J gene lost 2 bases, with 14 bases spanning the gap. Per the germline V gene, CDR1 is SGHKS and CDR2 is YYEKEE (reference sequence). DNA of the CDR3: TGTGCCAGCAGCTTTTCCCCAGGGGAAACCTACGAGCAGTACTTC. Protein product: CASSFSPGETYEQYF.

The CDR3 region is CASSSLTSAASQQYF. The CDR3 DNA follows: TGTGCCAGCAGTTCCTTAACTAGCGCCGCCTCGCAGCAGTACTTC. This chain joins TRBV28 and TRBJ2-7, with 7 nucleotides matching TRBD2. CDR1 and CDR2 from the germline V gene are MDHEN and SYDVKM. The junction had 14 bases not matched to a gene; V was cut back by 4 bases and J by 8 bases. The CDR3 has 15 amino acids.

This clone was seen at least ten times. Relative to the germline gene, one junction end is altered; a read error may explain this. This rearrangement joins TRBV7-7 to TRBJ2-5; 11 bases agree with TRBD2. The length of the CDR3 is 15 residues. CDR1 and CDR2 from the germline V gene are SSHAT and FNYEAQ (reference sequence). The CDR3 sequence is CASSLGTSGSETQYF. DNA of the CDR3: TGTGCTAGCAGCTTAGGGACTAGCGGTTCGGAGACCCAGTACTTC.

Regarding this clone: This could be a read error, since a much larger clone is one nucleotide away. Other DNA sequences from this sample encode an identical CDR3 as well. This chain links TRBV3-1 with TRBJ2-7, with D possibly being TRBD1 or TRBD2 (5 bases each). Germline assignment: CDR1 LGHDT and CDR2 YNNKEL (reference sequence). The CDR3 is 14 amino acids. The CDR3 reads CASSQGRADYKQYF. Written as DNA, the CDR3 is TGTGCCAGCAGCCAGGGCAGGGCTGACTACAAGCAGTACTTC.

This clone showed up just a few times. The junction departs from the called germline gene at one end, perhaps through a read error. The V and J genes are TRBV24-1 and TRBJ2-2, with D possibly matching TRBD2 (6 bases). The CDR3 is 15 amino acids. The germline V gene encodes CDR1 KGHDR and CDR2 SFDVKD. The CDR3 DNA sequence: TGTGCCACCAGTGATTCGGTGGTGAACGCCGGGGGGCTGTTTTTT. Protein: CATSDSVVNAGGLFF.

The chain joins TRBV7-2 to TRBJ1-2; no reliable D call. Germline V gene lookup returns CDR1 SGHTA and CDR2 FQGNSA. This CDR3 contains 14 residues. Trimming took off 4 bases at V and 7 bases at J, with 16 bases between the two ends. CDR3 amino acids: CASSSPGTTGGYTF. DNA of the CDR3: TGTGCCAGCAGCTCCCCGGGCACCACCGGTGGCTACACCTTC.

This clone was counted ten times or more. The junction does not match germline at one end; this may be a read error. The J gene is TRBJ2-1, the V gene TRBV12-3 or TRBV12-4; TRBD1 matches at 7 bases. CDR3 length equals 11 residues. DNA of the CDR3: TGTGCCAGCAGCCGCGGACAGGATTGGGTCTTC. Its translation is CASSRGQDWVF.

This clone is labeled medium-sized. Other DNA sequences from this sample encode an identical CDR3 as well. V is TRBV6-1 and J is TRBJ2-2, with TRBD2 as a possible D gene (5 bases). Germline loops: CDR1 MNHNS, CDR2 SASEGT. Trimming left V 8 bases short and J 5 bases short, with 21 bases between. The CDR3 extends over 16 amino acids. CDR3 residues: CASEIGVHPGTGELFF. CDR3 nucleotide sequence: TGTGCCAGCGAGATCGGGGTCCACCCGGGGACCGGGGAGCTGTTTTTT.

This clone was seen at least ten times. The chain couples TRBV6-1 to TRBJ2-2; 7 nucleotides line up with TRBD2. The CDR3 runs to 14 residues. V lost 7 bases to trimming and J lost 2 bases; unmatched junction nucleotides: 4. CDR1 is MNHNS, CDR2 SASEGT, per germline. The CDR3 region is CASNPGGNTGELFF. For the CDR3, the DNA is TGTGCCAGCAACCCGGGAGGAAACACCGGGGAGCTGTTTTTT.

In this sample, this clone turned up many times. This sequence joins TRBV12-3 or TRBV12-4 and TRBJ1-2, with 8 positions matching TRBD1. Unmatched junction bases numbered 3, after V lost 6 bases and J lost 3 bases. CDR3 length: 13 residues. The CDR3 DNA sequence: TGTGCCAGCAGGACAGGGGAGTACTATGGCTACACCTTC. Residues: CASRTGEYYGYTF.

By its share, this clone is medium-sized. The gene calls are TRBV11-2 and TRBJ2-7; 7 positions agree with TRBD1. The germline V gene has CDR1 SGHAT and CDR2 FQNNGV. CDR3 size: 16 residues. The junction had 14 bases not matched to a gene; V was cut back by 5 bases and J by 4 bases. DNA of the CDR3: TGTGCCAGCAGCCTATCTGGGGCAGGGGGTTCGTACGAGCAGTACTTC. Protein sequence: CASSLSGAGGSYEQYF.

This clone was picked up many times. The chain employs TRBV9 and TRBJ1-2, with 9 nucleotides matching TRBD1. Trimming at V came to 6 bases and at J to 2 bases, leaving 5 bases not matched to a gene. In germline, CDR1 is SGDLS, CDR2 YYNGEE. The CDR3 consists of 14 residues. The CDR3 sequence is CASNTGTGNYGYTF. CDR3 DNA: TGTGCCAGCAACACCGGGACAGGGAACTATGGCTACACCTTC.